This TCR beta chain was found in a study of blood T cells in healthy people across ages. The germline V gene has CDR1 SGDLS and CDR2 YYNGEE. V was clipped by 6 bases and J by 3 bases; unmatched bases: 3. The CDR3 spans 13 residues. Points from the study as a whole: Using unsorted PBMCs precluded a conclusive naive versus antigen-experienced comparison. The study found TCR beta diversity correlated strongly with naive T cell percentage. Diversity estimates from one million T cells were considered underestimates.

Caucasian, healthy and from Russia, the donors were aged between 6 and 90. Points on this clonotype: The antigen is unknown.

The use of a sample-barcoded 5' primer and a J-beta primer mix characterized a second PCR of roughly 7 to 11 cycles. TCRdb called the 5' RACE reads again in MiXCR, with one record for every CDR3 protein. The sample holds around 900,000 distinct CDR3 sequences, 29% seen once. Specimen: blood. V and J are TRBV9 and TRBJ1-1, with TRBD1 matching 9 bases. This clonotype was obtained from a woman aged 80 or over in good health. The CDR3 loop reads CASNRDRDTEAFF. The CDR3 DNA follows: TGTGCCAGCAACAGGGACAGGGACACTGAAGCTTTCTTT.